The rows below give T cell receptor beta chains drawn from one sample of a study of breast tumors, draining lymph nodes, adjacent tissues. TCRdb re-called the multiplex PCR reads with MiXCR, one entry per CDR3 protein. Seen here are 45,000 or so distinct CDR3 sequences, approximately 22% observed once, and the top ten hold about 8%. Input material: breast tumor tissue. These receptors came from a female donor with breast cancer. Some clones in this sample may be carry-over from other donors' samples. CDR3s include the opening cysteine and the closing phenylalanine or tryptophan. The D gene is left open where the match is weak. Clone size is given for some rows only: seen once, a few or many times, or a class if the clone is expanded.

abundance: once; v_gene: TRBV9; j_gene: TRBJ2-7; d_gene: .; CDR3nt: TGTGCCAGCAGCGTAGGCGGCGGGCACTACGAGCAGTACTTC; CDR3aa: CASSVGGGHYEQYF
abundance: .; v_gene: TRBV3-1; j_gene: TRBJ2-7; d_gene: TRBD2; CDR3nt: TGTGCCAGCAGCCCTGGGACTAGCGGGTCCCACGAGCAGTACTTC; CDR3aa: CASSPGTSGSHEQYF
abundance: .; v_gene: TRBV6-5; j_gene: TRBJ1-6; d_gene: TRBD1; CDR3nt: TGTGCCAGCAGCCCCCGCGTGACAGGGAGCTCCTATAATTCACCCCTCCACTTT; CDR3aa: CASSPRVTGSSYNSPLHF
abundance: medium-sized; v_gene: TRBV20-1; j_gene: TRBJ1-5; d_gene: .; CDR3nt: TGCAGTGCTAGAGCAGGGAATCAGCCCCAGCATTTT; CDR3aa: CSARAGNQPQHF
abundance: many; v_gene: TRBV19; j_gene: TRBJ1-5; d_gene: .; CDR3nt: TGTGCCAGTAGTATCCAGCGACATAGCAATCAGCCCCAGCATTTT; CDR3aa: CASSIQRHSNQPQHF
abundance: many; v_gene: TRBV5-1; j_gene: TRBJ2-2; d_gene: .; CDR3nt: TGCGCCAGCAGCTTAGGACGGCCTAACACCGGGGAGCTGTTTTTT; CDR3aa: CASSLGRPNTGELFF
abundance: many; v_gene: TRBV9; j_gene: TRBJ1-4; d_gene: TRBD1; CDR3nt: TGTGCCAGCAGCGTAGCTACAGGGGAAAATGAAAAACTGTTTTTT; CDR3aa: CASSVATGENEKLFF
abundance: many; v_gene: TRBV19; j_gene: TRBJ1-4; d_gene: .; CDR3nt: TGTGCCAGTTCCTACCTGGCGACCCCTAATGAAAAACTGTTTTTT; CDR3aa: CASSYLATPNEKLFF
abundance: many; v_gene: TRBV4-2; j_gene: TRBJ1-3; d_gene: TRBD1; CDR3nt: TGTGCCAGCAGCCAAACAGGGGGCACGAGCTCTGGAAACACCATATATTTT; CDR3aa: CASSQTGGTSSGNTIYF
abundance: many; v_gene: TRBV5-6; j_gene: TRBJ2-3; d_gene: TRBD1; CDR3nt: TGTGCCAGCAGCTTGGATGGGACAGGGACGGCGGATACGCAGTATTTT; CDR3aa: CASSLDGTGTADTQYF
abundance: many; v_gene: TRBV2; j_gene: TRBJ2-7; d_gene: .; CDR3nt: TGTGCCAGCAGTAAGGGCGGAGGGAACTACGAGCAGTACTTC; CDR3aa: CASSKGGGNYEQYF
abundance: many; v_gene: TRBV10-1; j_gene: TRBJ2-5; d_gene: .; CDR3nt: TGCGCCAGCAGTGAGTTCCAGGGGCTGCAAGAGACCCAGTACTTC; CDR3aa: CASSEFQGLQETQYF
abundance: many; v_gene: TRBV20-1; j_gene: TRBJ2-7; d_gene: TRBD2; CDR3nt: TGCAGTGCTAGAGGCCTTAGCGGGGACACCTACGAGCAGTACTTC; CDR3aa: CSARGLSGDTYEQYF
abundance: many; v_gene: TRBV7-8; j_gene: TRBJ2-7; d_gene: .; CDR3nt: TGTGCCAGCAGCTTAGGGCAGAATTACGAGCAGTACTTC; CDR3aa: CASSLGQNYEQYF
abundance: .; v_gene: TRBV6-1; j_gene: TRBJ2-1; d_gene: .; CDR3nt: TGTGCCAGCAGTGAACGGGTCGGCTTCTCGGAGCAGTTCTTC; CDR3aa: CASSERVGFSEQFF
abundance: .; v_gene: TRBV7-9; j_gene: TRBJ1-4; d_gene: .; CDR3nt: TGCGCCAGCAGCCCTGGGGCAAGTAACGAAAAACTGTTTTTT; CDR3aa: CASSPGASNEKLFF
abundance: few; v_gene: TRBV28; j_gene: TRBJ2-5; d_gene: .; CDR3nt: TGTGCCACCAGGCAACTGGAGAGGGGAGGGGGTCAGGAGACCCAGTACTTC; CDR3aa: CATRQLERGGGQETQYF
abundance: many; v_gene: TRBV29-1; j_gene: TRBJ1-2; d_gene: .; CDR3nt: TGCAGCGTTGACCCGGGACGGTCTAACTATGGCTACACCTTC; CDR3aa: CSVDPGRSNYGYTF
abundance: many; v_gene: TRBV5-1; j_gene: TRBJ2-1; d_gene: .; CDR3nt: TGCGCCAGCAGGGATAACAATGAGCAGTTCTTC; CDR3aa: CASRDNNEQFF
abundance: many; v_gene: TRBV7-9; j_gene: TRBJ2-7; d_gene: TRBD2; CDR3nt: TGTGCCAGCTCGAGGACTAGCCTTACCTACGAGCAGTACTTC; CDR3aa: CASSRTSLTYEQYF
abundance: many; v_gene: TRBV19; j_gene: TRBJ2-7; d_gene: TRBD2; CDR3nt: TGTGCCAGTAGTATGGGGGACTATAACTACGAGCAGTACTTC; CDR3aa: CASSMGDYNYEQYF
abundance: many; v_gene: TRBV10-3; j_gene: TRBJ1-2; d_gene: TRBD1; CDR3nt: TGTGCCATCAGTGAGTCGTGGACAGGGGGAAGGGATGGCTACACCTTC; CDR3aa: CAISESWTGGRDGYTF
abundance: many; v_gene: TRBV2; j_gene: TRBJ2-7; d_gene: .; CDR3nt: TGTGCCAGCGGGGGAGAGCACTCCTACGAGCAGTACTTC; CDR3aa: CASGGEHSYEQYF
abundance: many; v_gene: TRBV4-1; j_gene: TRBJ2-1; d_gene: .; CDR3nt: TGCGCCAGCAGCCAAGATACCCCTATGGGGGGGGCAGCCAATGAGCAGTTCTTC; CDR3aa: CASSQDTPMGGAANEQFF
abundance: .; v_gene: TRBV7-9; j_gene: TRBJ1-2; d_gene: .; CDR3nt: TGTGCCAGCAGCTTAGGTGGCTGGGCCTATGGCTACACCTTC; CDR3aa: CASSLGGWAYGYTF
abundance: few; v_gene: TRBV19; j_gene: TRBJ2-3; d_gene: .; CDR3nt: TGTGCCAGTACCCCATTCGGCGGTGCAGATACGCAGTATTTT; CDR3aa: CASTPFGGADTQYF
abundance: .; v_gene: TRBV5-6; j_gene: TRBJ2-1; d_gene: .; CDR3nt: TGTGCCAGCAGCCCCGATCGGAGCTCCTACAATGAGCAGTTCTTC; CDR3aa: CASSPDRSSYNEQFF
abundance: many; v_gene: TRBV12-3/TRBV12-4; j_gene: TRBJ1-2; d_gene: TRBD1; CDR3nt: TGTGCCAGCATTTTTACGGGTGGCAGGGGGGGAACCAACTATGGCTACACCTTC; CDR3aa: CASIFTGGRGGTNYGYTF
abundance: .; v_gene: TRBV20-1; j_gene: TRBJ2-7; d_gene: TRBD2; CDR3nt: TGCAGTGCTAGAGATAGAATAGCGGGGGGCCGGTGGGAGCAGTACTTC; CDR3aa: CSARDRIAGGRWEQYF
abundance: .; v_gene: TRBV9; j_gene: TRBJ1-5; d_gene: .; CDR3nt: TGTACCAGCAGCGTAGGGGCCGATAGCAATCAGCCCCAGCATTTT; CDR3aa: CTSSVGADSNQPQHF
abundance: many; v_gene: TRBV7-2; j_gene: TRBJ2-5; d_gene: TRBD2; CDR3nt: TGTGCCAGCAGCTTAGGTAGCAGCGGGGGACTAGAGACCCAGTACTTC; CDR3aa: CASSLGSSGGLETQYF
abundance: .; v_gene: TRBV19; j_gene: TRBJ2-1; d_gene: TRBD2; CDR3nt: TGTGCCAGTAGAGAAACTAGCGGGAGGCACGGTGAGCAGTTCTTC; CDR3aa: CASRETSGRHGEQFF
abundance: .; v_gene: TRBV9; j_gene: TRBJ1-5; d_gene: .; CDR3nt: TGTGCCAGCAGCGTAGCGCAGGGTGGAAGCGCAGATACGCAGCATTTT; CDR3aa: CASSVAQGGSADTQHF
abundance: many; v_gene: TRBV4-1; j_gene: TRBJ2-6; d_gene: .; CDR3nt: TGCGCCAGCAGCCAACTTACGGGGGGGGCCAACGTCCTGACTTTC; CDR3aa: CASSQLTGGANVLTF
abundance: many; v_gene: TRBV2; j_gene: TRBJ2-7; d_gene: .; CDR3nt: TGTGCCAGCAGTGATGGCACCCCGAGCTCCTACGAGCAGTACTTC; CDR3aa: CASSDGTPSSYEQYF
abundance: few; v_gene: TRBV28; j_gene: TRBJ1-3; d_gene: .; CDR3nt: TGTGCCAGCGGGTCCCCAGGGCCTGGAAACACCATATATTTT; CDR3aa: CASGSPGPGNTIYF
abundance: many; v_gene: TRBV20-1; j_gene: TRBJ2-7; d_gene: .; CDR3nt: TGCAGTGCCACTAGGTCCGACGAGCAGTACTTC; CDR3aa: CSATRSDEQYF
abundance: many; v_gene: TRBV4-2; j_gene: TRBJ2-3; d_gene: .; CDR3nt: TGTGCCAGCAGCCAAGTTCGGGACTCTTCAGATACGCAGTATTTT; CDR3aa: CASSQVRDSSDTQYF
abundance: .; v_gene: TRBV19; j_gene: TRBJ1-5; d_gene: .; CDR3nt: TGTGCCAGTAGTCAGGGGTCTTCGTCAAATCAGCCCCAGCATTTT; CDR3aa: CASSQGSSSNQPQHF
abundance: .; v_gene: TRBV20-1; j_gene: TRBJ2-1; d_gene: .; CDR3nt: TGCAGTGCCCGTGGGGGCAACTGGGACGAGCAGTTCTTC; CDR3aa: CSARGGNWDEQFF
abundance: many; v_gene: TRBV24-1; j_gene: TRBJ1-5; d_gene: .; CDR3nt: TGTGCCACCAGTGACATCAGCAATCAGCCCCAGCATTTT; CDR3aa: CATSDISNQPQHF
abundance: few; v_gene: TRBV15; j_gene: TRBJ1-4; d_gene: .; CDR3nt: TGTGCCACCAGCAGAGGGGGAGCTGCAACTAATGAAAAACTGTTTTTT; CDR3aa: CATSRGGAATNEKLFF
abundance: many; v_gene: TRBV5-1; j_gene: TRBJ2-1; d_gene: TRBD2; CDR3nt: TGCGCCAGCAGCTCCGGACTAGCGGGAGCGTACAATGAGCAGTTCTTC; CDR3aa: CASSSGLAGAYNEQFF
abundance: many; v_gene: TRBV28; j_gene: TRBJ2-7; d_gene: .; CDR3nt: TGTGCCAGCAGTGATCCAAACTACGAGCAGTACTTC; CDR3aa: CASSDPNYEQYF
abundance: many; v_gene: TRBV2; j_gene: TRBJ2-2; d_gene: TRBD2; CDR3nt: TGTGCCAGTTGGGCTGGCGGGAGCACCGGGGAGCTGTTTTTT; CDR3aa: CASWAGGSTGELFF